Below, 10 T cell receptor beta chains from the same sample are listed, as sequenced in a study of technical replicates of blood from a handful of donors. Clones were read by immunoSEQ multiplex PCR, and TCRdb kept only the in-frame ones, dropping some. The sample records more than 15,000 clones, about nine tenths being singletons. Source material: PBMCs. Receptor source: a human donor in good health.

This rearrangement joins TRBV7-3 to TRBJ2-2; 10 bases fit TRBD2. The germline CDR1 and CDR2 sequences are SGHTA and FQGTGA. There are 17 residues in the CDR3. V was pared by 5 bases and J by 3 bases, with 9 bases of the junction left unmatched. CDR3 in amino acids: CASSRSGLAEDTGELFF. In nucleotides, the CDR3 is TGTGCCAGCAGCCGGTCAGGACTAGCGGAGGACACCGGGGAGCTGTTTTTT.

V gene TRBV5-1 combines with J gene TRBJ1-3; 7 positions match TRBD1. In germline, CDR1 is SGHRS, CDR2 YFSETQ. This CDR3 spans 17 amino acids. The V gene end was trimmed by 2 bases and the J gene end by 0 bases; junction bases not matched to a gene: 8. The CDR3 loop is CASSFGGRGDSGNTIYF. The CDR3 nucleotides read TGCGCCAGCAGCTTCGGTGGCAGGGGGGACTCTGGAAACACCATATATTTT.

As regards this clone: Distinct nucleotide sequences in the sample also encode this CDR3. For the CDR3, the DNA is TGTGCCAGCAGTTCCTCCGGGACAGGACCCCTGAACACTGAAGCTTTCTTT. Protein product: CASSSSGTGPLNTEAFF. The chain recombines TRBV28 with TRBJ1-1; 8 nucleotides align to TRBD1. Germline lookup yields CDR1 MDHEN and CDR2 SYDVKM. V shed 4 bases and J 0 bases; nucleotides not matched to a gene: 10. The CDR3 spans 17 residues. The entire variable domain, with the rest obtained from reference TRBV28 and TRBJ1-1, is as follows: DVKVTQSSRYLVKRTGEKVFLECVQDMDHENMFWYRQDPGLGLRLIYFSYDVKMKEKGDIPEGYSVSREKKERFSLILESASTNQTSMYLCASSSSGTGPLNTEAFFGQGTRLTVV.

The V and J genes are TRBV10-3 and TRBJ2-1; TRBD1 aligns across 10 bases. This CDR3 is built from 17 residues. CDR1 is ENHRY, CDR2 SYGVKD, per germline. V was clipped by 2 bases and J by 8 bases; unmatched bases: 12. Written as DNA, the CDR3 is TGTGCCATCAGTGAGACTATAGACAGGGGGCGCGGGGATGAGCAGTTCTTC. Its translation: CAISETIDRGRGDEQFF.

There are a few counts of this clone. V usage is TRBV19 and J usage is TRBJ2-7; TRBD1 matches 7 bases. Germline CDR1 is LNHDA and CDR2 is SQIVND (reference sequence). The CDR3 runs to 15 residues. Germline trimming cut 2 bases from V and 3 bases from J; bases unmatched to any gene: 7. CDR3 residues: CASSISQTGYYEQYF. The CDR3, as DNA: TGTGCCAGTAGTATATCCCAGACAGGGTACTACGAGCAGTACTTC.

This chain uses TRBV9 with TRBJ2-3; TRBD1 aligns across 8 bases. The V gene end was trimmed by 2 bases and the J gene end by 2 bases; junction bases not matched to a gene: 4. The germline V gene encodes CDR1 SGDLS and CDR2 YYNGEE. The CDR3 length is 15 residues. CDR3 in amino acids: CASSVDREHTDTQYF. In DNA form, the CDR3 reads TGTGCCAGCAGCGTGGACAGGGAACACACAGATACGCAGTATTTT.

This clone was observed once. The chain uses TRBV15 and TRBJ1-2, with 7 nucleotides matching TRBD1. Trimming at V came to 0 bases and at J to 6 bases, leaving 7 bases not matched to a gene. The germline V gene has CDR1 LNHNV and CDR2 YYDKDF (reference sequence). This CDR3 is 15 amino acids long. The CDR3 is CATSRDPGDRDGYTF. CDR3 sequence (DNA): TGTGCCACCAGCAGAGATCCGGGCGACAGGGATGGCTACACCTTC.

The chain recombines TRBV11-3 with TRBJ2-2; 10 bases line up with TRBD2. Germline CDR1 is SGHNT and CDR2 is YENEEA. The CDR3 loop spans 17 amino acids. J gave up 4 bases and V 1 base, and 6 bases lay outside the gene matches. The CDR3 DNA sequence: TGTGCCAGCAGCTTAGGGTCGCTAGCGGGAGTCACCGGGGAGCTGTTTTTT. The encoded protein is CASSLGSLAGVTGELFF.

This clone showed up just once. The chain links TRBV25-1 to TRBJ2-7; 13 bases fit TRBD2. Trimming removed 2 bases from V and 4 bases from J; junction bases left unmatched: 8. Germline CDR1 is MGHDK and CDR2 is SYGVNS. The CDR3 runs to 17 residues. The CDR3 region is CASSEISTSGRRYEQYF. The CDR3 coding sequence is TGTGCCAGCAGTGAAATCTCGACTAGCGGGAGGAGGTACGAGCAGTACTTC.

CDR3 loop: CASSWTGLSGNTIYF. The CDR3 nucleotides are TGCGCCAGCAGCTGGACAGGGTTGTCTGGAAACACCATATATTTT. The chain carries TRBV5-1 and TRBJ1-3; 8 nucleotides line up with TRBD1. V lost 3 bases and J lost 1; bases outside the gene matches: 3. Germline V gene lookup returns CDR1 SGHRS and CDR2 YFSETQ. This CDR3 has 15 residues.